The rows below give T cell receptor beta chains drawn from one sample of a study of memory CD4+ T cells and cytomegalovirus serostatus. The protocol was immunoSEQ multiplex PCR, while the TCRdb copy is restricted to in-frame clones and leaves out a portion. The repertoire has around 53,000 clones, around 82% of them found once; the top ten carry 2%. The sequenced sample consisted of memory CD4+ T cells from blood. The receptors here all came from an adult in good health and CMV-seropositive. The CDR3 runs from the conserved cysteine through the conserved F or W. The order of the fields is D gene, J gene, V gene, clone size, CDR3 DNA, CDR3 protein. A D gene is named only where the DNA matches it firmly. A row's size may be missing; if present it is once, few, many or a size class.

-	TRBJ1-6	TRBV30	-	TGTGCCTGGAGGCTGAGACAGGCTTCACCCCTCCACTTT	CAWRLRQASPLHF
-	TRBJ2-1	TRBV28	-	TGTGCCAGCAGTTTAATCTGGACTCTCAATGAGCAGTTCTTC	CASSLIWTLNEQFF
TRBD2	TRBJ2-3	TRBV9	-	TGTGCCAGCAGCCAAGCGGGGGGGCCGGTAGATACGCAGTATTTT	CASSQAGGPVDTQYF
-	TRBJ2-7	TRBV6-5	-	TGTGCCACCCGTCGGAAGGGGAGGAACCACGAGCAGTACTTC	CATRRKGRNHEQYF
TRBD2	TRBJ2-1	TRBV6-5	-	TGTGCCAGCAGATACAGCAGCGGGGGTTACAATGAGCAGTTCTTC	CASRYSSGGYNEQFF
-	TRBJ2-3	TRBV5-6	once	TGTGCCAGCAGCCAATGGGGGGCCAGGCTAAGCACAGATACGCAGTATTTT	CASSQWGARLSTDTQYF
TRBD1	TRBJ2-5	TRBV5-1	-	TGCGCCAGCAGCTTGGAGGGGTCCAGGGGGGAGACCCAGTACTTC	CASSLEGSRGETQYF
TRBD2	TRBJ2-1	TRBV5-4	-	TGTGCCAGCAGGGGGGGAGCGGGAGGCTATGAGCAGTTCTTC	CASRGGAGGYEQFF
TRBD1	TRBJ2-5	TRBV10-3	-	TGTGCCACCAAGGCCATGGACAGGGAAGAGACCCAGTACTTC	CATKAMDREETQYF
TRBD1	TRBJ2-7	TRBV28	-	TGTGCCAGCAGGGAACAGGGGAGAGAGCAGTACTTC	CASREQGREQYF
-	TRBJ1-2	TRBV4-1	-	TGCGCCAGCAGCCAAGATTATGTCCAGGGAGGAGTCTATGGCTACACCTTC	CASSQDYVQGGVYGYTF
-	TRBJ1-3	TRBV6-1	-	TGTGCCAGCAGTGACAGGGGAAACACCATATATTTT	CASSDRGNTIYF
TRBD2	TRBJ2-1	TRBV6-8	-	TGTGCCAGCAGTTCCGACCGGACTAGCACGGAGTTCTTC	CASSSDRTSTEFF
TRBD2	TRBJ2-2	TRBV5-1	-	TGCGCCAGCAGCTGGACTAGCGGGAGCCCAAACACCGGGGAGCTGTTTTTT	CASSWTSGSPNTGELFF
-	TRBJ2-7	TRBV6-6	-	TGTGCCAGCACTTATCTGAACACCGGGAGAGCCCACGAGCAGTACTTC	CASTYLNTGRAHEQYF
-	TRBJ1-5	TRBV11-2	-	TGTGCCAGCAGCCGCGGACAAAATAGCAATCAGCCCCAGCATTTT	CASSRGQNSNQPQHF
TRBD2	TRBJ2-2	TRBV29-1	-	TGCAGCGTCGGTGGACTAGCGGGAGGGGTCGGGGAGCTGTTTTTT	CSVGGLAGGVGELFF
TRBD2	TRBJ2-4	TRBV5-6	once	TGTGCCAGCAGCTCTGTAGCGGGGGGTGCCAAAAACATTCAGTACTTC	CASSSVAGGAKNIQYF
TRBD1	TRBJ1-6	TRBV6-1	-	TGTGCCAGCAGTGGGGACAGTAATAATTCACCCCTCCACTTT	CASSGDSNNSPLHF
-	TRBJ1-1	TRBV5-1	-	TGCGCCAGCAGCTTGGCCGAGGCATACCACACTGAAGCTTTCTTT	CASSLAEAYHTEAFF
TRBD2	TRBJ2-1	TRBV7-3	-	TGTGCCAGCAGCTTAGGACTAGCGGGGGACTCCTCCTACAATGAGCAGTTCTTC	CASSLGLAGDSSYNEQFF
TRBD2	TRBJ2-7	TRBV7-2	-	TGTGCCAGCAGCTTAGGACTAGCGGGGTTCTCCTACGAGCAGTACTTC	CASSLGLAGFSYEQYF
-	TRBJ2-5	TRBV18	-	TGTGCCAGCTCACCAGATAGGGGGGCCGGGAAGACCCAGTACTTC	CASSPDRGAGKTQYF